This T cell receptor beta chain is drawn from a study of shared clonotypes between healthy human individuals. Study-wide points: Among the subsets, naive ones generally showed larger estimated richness than memory ones.

The protocol was immunoSEQ multiplex PCR, while the TCRdb copy is restricted to in-frame clones and leaves out a portion. Counted here are 400,000 or so clones, 90% to 97% occurring once; the ten biggest clones make up around 0.3%. This clone appeared once. What it binds is unknown. CDR1 and CDR2 from the germline V gene are SGHDN and FVKESK. With 5 bases removed from V and 0 bases from J, the gap between germline ends came to 11 bases. This CDR3 region has 15 residues. CD8 memory fractions consisted of CD45RO+ and CCR7-negative CD45RA+ TemRA cells together. This receptor was taken from a man younger than 45 in good health. This chain connects TRBV14 to TRBJ1-3, with D uncertain. The sample was memory CD8+ T cells sorted from blood. Regarding subset: CD45RO+ cells pooled with CCR7-negative TemRA cells. The chain's CDR3 is CASSYAHSSGNTIYF. CDR3 in DNA: TGTGCCAGCAGCTACGCCCACAGCTCTGGAAACACCATATATTTT.